These T cell receptor beta chains were read from a single sample in a study of CD8 T cells in Susac syndrome. TCRdb redid the calling of the immunoSEQ multiplex PCR reads with MiXCR, one entry per CDR3 protein. The sample yields 160,000 or so distinct CDR3 sequences, 94% seen once. Sequencing was done on a sample of CD4+ T cells from PBMCs. The source is a human donor with Susac syndrome. Each CDR3 is given with its conserved first and last residue. A D gene is named only where the DNA matches it firmly. The size of a clone is reported for some rows only, either as once, few or many, or as a class for expanded clones.

j_call	d_call	v_call	clone_size	cdr3_nt	cdr3_aa
TRBJ1-6	-	TRBV6-5	once	TGTGCCAGCAGGCGTCCGGGGACACCCCTCCACTTT	CASRRPGTPLHF
TRBJ2-3	-	TRBV20-1	-	TGCAGTGCTAGAGGTCAGGGGCGGGGTAGCACAGATACGCAGTATTTT	CSARGQGRGSTDTQYF
TRBJ2-4	-	TRBV7-2	-	TGTGCCAGCAGCACGCGGTCCAAAAACATTCAGTACTTC	CASSTRSKNIQYF
TRBJ2-1	TRBD2	TRBV29-1	-	TGCAGCGTAGAGGGACTAGCGGGGGAGAGCTCCTACAATGAGCAGTTCTTC	CSVEGLAGESSYNEQFF
TRBJ2-6	-	TRBV7-9	-	TGTGCCAGCAGCGAACGCGGGCCTGGGGCCAACGTCCTGACTTTC	CASSERGPGANVLTF
TRBJ1-6	-	TRBV11-1	-	TGTGCCAGCAGCCTGAGGGTGGAGTATTCACCCCTCCACTTT	CASSLRVEYSPLHF
TRBJ1-1	-	TRBV11-2	-	TGTGCCAGCAGCTCGAAAGGCGCTGAAGCTTTCTTT	CASSSKGAEAFF
TRBJ1-5	-	TRBV5-1	-	TGCGCCAGCAGCTTGTTTCCGGGGGGCAATGGCAATCAGCCCCAGCATTTT	CASSLFPGGNGNQPQHF
TRBJ2-3	-	TRBV5-1	-	TGCGCCAGCAGCTCCAGGGGTGCACGGACAGATACGCAGTATTTT	CASSSRGARTDTQYF
TRBJ2-1	TRBD1	TRBV7-7	-	TGTGCCAGCAGCCCACGGACAGGAAACTACAATGAGCAGTTCTTC	CASSPRTGNYNEQFF
TRBJ2-7	TRBD1	TRBV3-1	-	TGTGCCAGCAGCCCACCGACAGGGCGAGAAAACGAGCAGTACTTC	CASSPPTGRENEQYF
TRBJ2-3	-	TRBV19	-	TGTGCCAGTAGTAAGGGCCGGGGCACAGATACGCAGTATTTT	CASSKGRGTDTQYF
TRBJ1-6	-	TRBV7-2	-	TGTGCCAGCAGCTTAGGGGCTGGGGGGTATTCACCCCTCCACTTT	CASSLGAGGYSPLHF
TRBJ1-5	-	TRBV20-1	-	TGCAGTGCCACCGGGCAGATTAGCAATCAGCCCCAGCATTTT	CSATGQISNQPQHF
TRBJ2-7	-	TRBV5-4	-	TGTGCCAGCAGCTCCCTAGCGATACCCTACGAGCAGTACTTC	CASSSLAIPYEQYF
TRBJ2-1	-	TRBV27	once	TGTGCCAGCAGTTTCGGGGGTGAGCAGTTCTTC	CASSFGGEQFF
TRBJ2-1	-	TRBV29-1	-	TGCAGCACCGAGGGGGGTGACCGCTCCTACAATGAGCAGTTCTTC	CSTEGGDRSYNEQFF
TRBJ2-7	-	TRBV7-9	-	TGTGCCAGCAGCTTAGCCCAGGGACGGAACAGCTACGAGCAGTACTTC	CASSLAQGRNSYEQYF
TRBJ2-7	-	TRBV4-2	-	TGTGCCAGCACCGGCGCCGGGGAGCAGTACTTC	CASTGAGEQYF
TRBJ1-1	-	TRBV18	-	TGTGCCAGCTCACTCATTCTGGGTGAAGCTTTCTTT	CASSLILGEAFF
TRBJ1-2	-	TRBV7-9	-	TGTGCCAGCAGCTTAGTTGGCTACACCTTC	CASSLVGYTF
TRBJ1-5	-	TRBV12-3/TRBV12-4	-	TGTGCCAGCAGTTTTAAGGAGTATAGCAATCAGCCCCAGCATTTT	CASSFKEYSNQPQHF
TRBJ2-2	TRBD1	TRBV20-1	once	TGCAGTGCTCCAAGACAGGGAAGCGGGGAGCTGTTTTTT	CSAPRQGSGELFF
TRBJ2-6	TRBD2	TRBV10-3	once	TGTGCCATCAGTGGACTAGCGGGGGCAGGGGCCAACGTCCTGACTTTC	CAISGLAGAGANVLTF
TRBJ2-4	TRBD2	TRBV7-2	-	TGTGCCAGCAGACAAAGCGGGGGGGCCTTAAACATTCAGTACTTC	CASRQSGGALNIQYF
TRBJ2-7	-	TRBV7-9	once	TGTGCCAGCAGCTTAGCGAAGGACTTCTCCTACGAGCAGTACTTC	CASSLAKDFSYEQYF
TRBJ2-5	TRBD1	TRBV11-2	-	TGTGCCAGCAGACATCACCGGGACAGGGGGCAAGAGACCCAGTACTTC	CASRHHRDRGQETQYF
TRBJ2-7	TRBD1	TRBV6-6	-	TGTGCCAGCAGTCCACGGACAGGGAGCGAGCAGTACTTC	CASSPRTGSEQYF
TRBJ2-2	-	TRBV20-1	once	TGCAGTGCTAGACAGGGGGGGCCTAACACCGGGGAGCTGTTTTTT	CSARQGGPNTGELFF
TRBJ2-3	TRBD2	TRBV5-5	-	TGTGCCAGCAGCCCTCCCGGGACTAGCGGTCCAGATACGCAGTATTTT	CASSPPGTSGPDTQYF
TRBJ2-3	-	TRBV5-6	-	TGTGCCAGCAGCTTTGTGAGCACAGATACGCAGTATTTT	CASSFVSTDTQYF
TRBJ2-1	-	TRBV18	-	TGTGCCAGCTCACCAATCCAGGGCGACAATGAGCAGTTCTTC	CASSPIQGDNEQFF
TRBJ2-3	TRBD2	TRBV20-1	-	TGCAGTGCTCAGACTAGCGGGGCACGCACAGATACGCAGTATTTT	CSAQTSGARTDTQYF
TRBJ2-7	-	TRBV6-4	-	TGTGCCAGCAGTGACTCTCACGACAGGCCCTACGAGCAGTACTTC	CASSDSHDRPYEQYF
TRBJ2-5	-	TRBV3-1	-	TGTGCCAGCAGCCAAGATCTGACGGGACTGGAAGAGACCCAGTACTTC	CASSQDLTGLEETQYF
TRBJ1-2	-	TRBV4-3	-	TGCGCCAGCAGCTGGTCAGGGAACTATGGCTACACCTTC	CASSWSGNYGYTF
TRBJ1-3	TRBD1	TRBV11-2	-	TGTGCCAGCAGCTTAGCTCCACAGGGGGCAACTGGAAACACCATATATTTT	CASSLAPQGATGNTIYF
TRBJ2-7	TRBD1	TRBV12-3/TRBV12-4	-	TGTGCCAGCACCCTCCAGGGGGTCCGGAGCGAGCAGTACTTC	CASTLQGVRSEQYF
TRBJ2-7	TRBD2	TRBV5-6	-	TGTGCCAGCAGCTTGGGCGGACTAGCCGGCGAGCAGTACTTC	CASSLGGLAGEQYF
TRBJ1-6	-	TRBV11-2	-	TGTGCCAGCAGCTTATCCCCGAAGGAAGATTCACCCCTCCACTTT	CASSLSPKEDSPLHF
TRBJ2-2	TRBD1	TRBV29-1	-	TGCAGCGGCGGACAGGGGTTGGCCGGGGAGCTGTTTTTT	CSGGQGLAGELFF